These T cell receptor beta chains were read from a single sample in a study of cytomegalovirus exposure and HLA in healthy donors. The protocol was immunoSEQ multiplex PCR, while the TCRdb copy is restricted to in-frame clones and leaves out a portion. The data show over 130,000 clones, around 80% seen once. Source material: PBMCs. The receptors were gathered from a man aged 40-49 years in good health and CMV-seronegative. CDR3s include the opening cysteine and the closing phenylalanine or tryptophan. A D gene is named only where the DNA matches it firmly. The size of a clone is reported for some rows only, either as once, few or many, or as a class for expanded clones.

J	size	V	D	DNA	CDR3
TRBJ2-4	few	TRBV5-1	.	TGTGCCAGCAGCTTGGCAGGGGCGGACATTCAGTACTTC	CASSLAGADIQYF
TRBJ2-1	few	TRBV15	TRBD2	TGTGCCACCAGCCGGGGGACTAGCGGGGGGTTGCACAATGAGCAGTTCTTC	CATSRGTSGGLHNEQFF
TRBJ2-7	.	TRBV5-5	TRBD1	TGTGCCAGCAGCTTGGACAGGGGAATCTCCTACGAGCAGTACTTC	CASSLDRGISYEQYF
TRBJ2-7	.	TRBV5-1	.	TGCGCCAGCAGCCGGCTCCAGGGGGAGGACGAGCAGTACTTC	CASSRLQGEDEQYF
TRBJ2-2	.	TRBV4-1	.	TGCGCCAGCAGCCAAGCTCCGGGACAAACCGCGAACACCGGGGAGCTGTTTTTT	CASSQAPGQTANTGELFF
TRBJ1-2	few	TRBV27	.	TGTGCCAGCAGGGACACAGGTTCCCATGGCTACACCTTC	CASRDTGSHGYTF
TRBJ2-2	.	TRBV2	.	TGTGCCAGCAAGTATGGCGGCTTTAACACCGGGGAGCTGTTTTTT	CASKYGGFNTGELFF
TRBJ2-7	once	TRBV19	TRBD1	TGTGCCAGTAGTATAGGGGGACAGGGGGCGGAAGAGCAGTACTTC	CASSIGGQGAEEQYF
TRBJ1-5	once	TRBV6-1	TRBD1	TGTGCCAGCAGTGAACAGGGGGACAGGGCCCCAAATCAGCCCCAGCATTTT	CASSEQGDRAPNQPQHF
TRBJ2-7	.	TRBV9	.	TGTGCCAGCAGCGTAGGTGCAGGCCTATACGAGCAGTACTTC	CASSVGAGLYEQYF
TRBJ1-1	.	TRBV6-1	.	TGTGCCAGCAGTGAATCGGAGAGCCTACGGGCTTTCTTT	CASSESESLRAFF
TRBJ2-2	.	TRBV5-1	.	TGCGCCAGCTGGGTTACAGGACCCGGGGAGCTGTTTTTT	CASWVTGPGELFF
TRBJ2-3	once	TRBV5-8	TRBD2	TGTGCCAGCAGCTTGTCTAGCGGGGGAACAGATACGCAGTATTTT	CASSLSSGGTDTQYF
TRBJ2-7	.	TRBV7-6	TRBD2	TGTGCCAGCAGCTCCAGGACTAGCGGGATAAGCGAGCAGTACTTC	CASSSRTSGISEQYF
TRBJ1-4	.	TRBV9	TRBD1	TGTGCCAGCAGCGTAGGTGGGAGTCTCGGGACAGGCAATGAAAAACTGTTTTTT	CASSVGGSLGTGNEKLFF
TRBJ2-3	.	TRBV5-6	TRBD2	TGTGCCAGCAGCCATTCACTAGCGGCTAGCACAGATACGCAGTATTTT	CASSHSLAASTDTQYF
TRBJ2-5	.	TRBV19	.	TGTGCCAGTAGTATAGCCGGTCGGTACCCGCAAGAGACCCAGTACTTC	CASSIAGRYPQETQYF
TRBJ2-7	.	TRBV29-1	.	TGCAGCGTTGAAGGGCAGGTTACCTACGAGCAGTACTTC	CSVEGQVTYEQYF
TRBJ2-3	.	TRBV4-1	TRBD2	TGCGCCAGCAGCCAAGTTATGCGGACTAGCGAAGTCACAGATACGCAGTATTTT	CASSQVMRTSEVTDTQYF
TRBJ2-3	few	TRBV7-2	.	TGTGCCAGCACTCTAAGCGAAGCAGATACGCAGTATTTT	CASTLSEADTQYF
TRBJ1-4	.	TRBV6-1	TRBD1	TGTGCCAGCAGTGCCCCCTCTGACAGGGGTGCTGAAAAACTGTTTTTT	CASSAPSDRGAEKLFF
TRBJ2-3	few	TRBV7-9	.	TGTGCCAGCAGCTTAGCGGGAGGCACAGATACGCAGTATTTT	CASSLAGGTDTQYF
TRBJ1-6	.	TRBV30	.	TGTGCCTGGAGGACTTCCTATAATTCACCCCTCCACTTT	CAWRTSYNSPLHF
TRBJ1-2	.	TRBV6-1	TRBD1	TGTGCCAGCAGTGAGCCGGGACAGGGTGTACATGGCTACACCTTC	CASSEPGQGVHGYTF
TRBJ2-3	.	TRBV14	.	TGTGCCAGCAGCCACGGGATCACAGATACGCAGTATTTT	CASSHGITDTQYF
TRBJ1-3	.	TRBV11-2	.	TGTGCCAGCAGCCCTAACAGGGGAAACACCATATATTTT	CASSPNRGNTIYF
TRBJ2-2	.	TRBV2	.	TGTGCCAGCAGTCCGACAGATTTGAACACCGGGGAGCTGTTTTTT	CASSPTDLNTGELFF
TRBJ1-6	.	TRBV6-5	TRBD1	TGTGCCAGCAATCGACAGGGCAATTCACCCCTCCACTTT	CASNRQGNSPLHF
TRBJ2-3	.	TRBV27	TRBD2	TGTGCCAGCGGGGGGGTGTTAGATACGCAGTATTTT	CASGGVLDTQYF